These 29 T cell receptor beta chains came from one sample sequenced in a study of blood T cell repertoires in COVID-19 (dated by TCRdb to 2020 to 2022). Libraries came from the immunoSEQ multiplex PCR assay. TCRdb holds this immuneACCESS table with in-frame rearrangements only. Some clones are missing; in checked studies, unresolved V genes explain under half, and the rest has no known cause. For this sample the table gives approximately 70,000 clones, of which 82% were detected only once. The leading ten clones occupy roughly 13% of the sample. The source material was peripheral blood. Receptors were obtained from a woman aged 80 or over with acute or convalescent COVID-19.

DNA of the CDR3: TGTGCCAGCAGCTTAGCGATGGCCAGTTATGAAAAACTGTTTTTT. Translating gives CASSLAMASYEKLFF. The gene calls are TRBV7-6 and TRBJ1-4; D not certain. This CDR3 is built from 15 residues. The germline V and J ends were trimmed by 0 bases and 6 bases, with 11 bases remaining between them. Germline-derived CDR1 and CDR2 are SGHVS and FNYEAQ.

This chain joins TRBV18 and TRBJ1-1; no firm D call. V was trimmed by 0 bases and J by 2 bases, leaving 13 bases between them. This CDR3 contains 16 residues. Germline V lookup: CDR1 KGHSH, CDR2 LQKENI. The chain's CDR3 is CASSPPTQQPNTEAFF. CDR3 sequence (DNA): TGTGCCAGCTCACCACCGACACAGCAACCAAACACTGAAGCTTTCTTT.

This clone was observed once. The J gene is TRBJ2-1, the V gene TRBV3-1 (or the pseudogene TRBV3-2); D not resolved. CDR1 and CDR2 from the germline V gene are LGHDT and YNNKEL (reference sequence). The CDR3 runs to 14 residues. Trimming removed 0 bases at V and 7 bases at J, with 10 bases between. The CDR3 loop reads CASSQDWSLNEQFF. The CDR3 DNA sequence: TGTGCCAGCAGCCAAGATTGGTCCCTAAATGAGCAGTTCTTC.

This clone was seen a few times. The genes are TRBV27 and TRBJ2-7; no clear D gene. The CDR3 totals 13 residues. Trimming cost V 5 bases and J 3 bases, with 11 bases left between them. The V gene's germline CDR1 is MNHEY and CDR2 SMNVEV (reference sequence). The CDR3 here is CASSPLAYYEQYF. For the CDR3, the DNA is TGTGCCAGCAGTCCTTTAGCTTACTACGAGCAGTACTTC.

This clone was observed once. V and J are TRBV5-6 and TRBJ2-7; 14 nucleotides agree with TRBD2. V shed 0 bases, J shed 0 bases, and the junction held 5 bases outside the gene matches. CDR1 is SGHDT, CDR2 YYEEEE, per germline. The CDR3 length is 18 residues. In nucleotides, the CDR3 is TGTGCCAGCAGCTTGGTTGGACTAGCGGGAGGCCTCTCCTACGAGCAGTACTTC. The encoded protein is CASSLVGLAGGLSYEQYF.

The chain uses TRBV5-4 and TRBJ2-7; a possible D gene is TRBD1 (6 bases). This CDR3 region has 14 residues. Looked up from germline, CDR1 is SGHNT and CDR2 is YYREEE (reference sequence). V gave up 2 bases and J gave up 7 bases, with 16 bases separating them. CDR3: CASSFQGPRLEQYF. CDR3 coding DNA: TGTGCCAGCAGCTTTCAGGGGCCCCGATTGGAGCAGTACTTC.

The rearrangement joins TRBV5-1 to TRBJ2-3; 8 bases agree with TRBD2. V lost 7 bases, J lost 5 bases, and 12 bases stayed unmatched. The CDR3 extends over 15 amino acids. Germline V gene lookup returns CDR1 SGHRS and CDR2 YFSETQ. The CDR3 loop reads CASGGAGDGIDTQYF. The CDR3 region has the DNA TGCGCCAGCGGGGGAGCGGGAGATGGGATAGATACGCAGTATTTT. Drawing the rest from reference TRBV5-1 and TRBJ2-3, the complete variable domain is KAGVTQTPRYLIKTRGQQVTLSCSPISGHRSVSWYQQTPGQGLQFLFEYFSETQRNKGNFPGRFSGRQFSNSRSEMNVSTLELGDSALYLCASGGAGDGIDTQYFGPGTRLTVL.

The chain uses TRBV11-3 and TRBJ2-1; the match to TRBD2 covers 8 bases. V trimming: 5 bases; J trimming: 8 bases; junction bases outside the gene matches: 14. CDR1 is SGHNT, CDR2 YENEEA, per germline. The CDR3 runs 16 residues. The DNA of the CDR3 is TGTGCCAGCAGCCCGGGGGGGGCGGGAGAGAGCCATGAGCAGTTCTTC. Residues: CASSPGGAGESHEQFF.

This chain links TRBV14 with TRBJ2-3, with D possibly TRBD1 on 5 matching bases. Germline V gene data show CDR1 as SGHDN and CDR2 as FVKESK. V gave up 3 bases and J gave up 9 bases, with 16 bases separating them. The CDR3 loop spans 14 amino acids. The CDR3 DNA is TGTGCCAGCAGCCATCTGCCCGACAGTCCCACGCAGTATTTT. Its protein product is CASSHLPDSPTQYF. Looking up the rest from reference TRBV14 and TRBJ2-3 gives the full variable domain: EAGVTQFPSHSVIEKGQTVTLRCDPISGHDNLYWYRRVMGKEIKFLLHFVKESKQDESGMPNNRFLAERTGGTYSTLKVQPAELEDSGVYFCASSHLPDSPTQYFGPGTRLTVL.

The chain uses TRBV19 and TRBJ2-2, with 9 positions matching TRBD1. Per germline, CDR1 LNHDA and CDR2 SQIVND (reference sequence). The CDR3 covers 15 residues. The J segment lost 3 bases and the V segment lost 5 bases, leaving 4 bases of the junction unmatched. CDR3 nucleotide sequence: TGTGCCAGTAGTGGCCGGGACAGGGACACCGGGGAGCTGTTTTTT. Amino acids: CASSGRDRDTGELFF.

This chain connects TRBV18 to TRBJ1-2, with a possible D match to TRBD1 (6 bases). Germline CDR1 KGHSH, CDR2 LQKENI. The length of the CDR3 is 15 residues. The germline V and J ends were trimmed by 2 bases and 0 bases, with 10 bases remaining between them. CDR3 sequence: CASSPLDRTNYGYTF. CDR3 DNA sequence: TGTGCCAGCTCACCATTGGACAGAACTAACTATGGCTACACCTTC. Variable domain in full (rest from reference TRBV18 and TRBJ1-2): NAGVMQNPRHLVRRRGQEARLRCSPMKGHSHVYWYRQLPEEGLKFMVYLQKENIIDESGMPKERFSAEFPKEGPSILRIQQVVRGDSAAYFCASSPLDRTNYGYTFGSGTRLTVV.

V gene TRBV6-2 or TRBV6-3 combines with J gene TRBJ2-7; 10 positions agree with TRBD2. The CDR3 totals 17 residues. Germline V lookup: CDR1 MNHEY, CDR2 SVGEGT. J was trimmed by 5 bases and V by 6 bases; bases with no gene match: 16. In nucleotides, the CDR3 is TGTGCCAGCAGCGACGGGGCTAGCGGGAGAATAACCCACGAGCAGTACTTC. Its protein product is CASSDGASGRITHEQYF.

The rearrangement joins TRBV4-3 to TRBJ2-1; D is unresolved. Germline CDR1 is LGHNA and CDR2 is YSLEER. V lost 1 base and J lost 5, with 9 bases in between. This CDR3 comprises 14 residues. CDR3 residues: CASSQVELDNEQFF. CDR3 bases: TGCGCCAGCAGCCAAGTCGAGCTGGACAATGAGCAGTTCTTC.

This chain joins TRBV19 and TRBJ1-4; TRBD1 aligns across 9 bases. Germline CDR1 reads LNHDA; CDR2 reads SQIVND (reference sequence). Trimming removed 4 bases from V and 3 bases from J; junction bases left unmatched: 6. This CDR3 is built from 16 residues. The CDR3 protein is CASSTDRGNANEKLFF. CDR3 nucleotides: TGTGCCAGTAGTACGGACAGGGGCAACGCTAATGAAAAACTGTTTTTT.

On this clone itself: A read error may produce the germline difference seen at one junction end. The CDR3 protein is CASSLGHYGYTF. DNA for the CDR3: TGTGCCAGCAGCTTGGGACACTATGGCTACACCTTT. This chain connects TRBV7-2 to TRBJ1-2; D may be TRBD1 (6 bases). Germline lookup yields CDR1 SGHTA and CDR2 FQGNSA. The length of the CDR3 is 12 residues.

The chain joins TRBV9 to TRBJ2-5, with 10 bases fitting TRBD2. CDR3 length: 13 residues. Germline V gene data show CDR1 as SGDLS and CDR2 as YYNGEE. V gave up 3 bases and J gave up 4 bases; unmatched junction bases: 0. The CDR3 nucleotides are TGTGCCAGCAGCGCTAGCGGGAGAGAGACCCAGTACTTC. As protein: CASSASGRETQYF.

The CDR3 DNA reads as TGTGCTAGTGGTTCAGGACAGGGGGCTGGCAACTATGGCTACACCTTC. It specifies CASGSGQGAGNYGYTF. The rearrangement links TRBV12-5 to TRBJ1-2, with 11 bases identical to TRBD1. The CDR3 runs 16 residues. From germline, CDR1 is LGHNT and CDR2 FRNRAP. V dropped 4 bases and J dropped 2; count of bases not matched to a gene: 6. Looking up the rest from reference TRBV12-5 and TRBJ1-2 gives the full variable domain: DARVTQTPRHKVTEMGQEVTMRCQPILGHNTVFWYRQTMMQGLELLAYFRNRAPLDDSGMPKDRFSAEMPDATLATLKIQPSEPRDSAVYFCASGSGQGAGNYGYTFGSGTRLTVV.

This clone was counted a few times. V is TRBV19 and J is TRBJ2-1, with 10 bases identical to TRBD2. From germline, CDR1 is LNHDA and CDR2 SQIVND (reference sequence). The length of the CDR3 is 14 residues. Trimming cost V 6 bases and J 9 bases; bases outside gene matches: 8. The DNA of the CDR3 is TGTGCCAGTAGGGAGCGGGAGGGCCTTGGTGAGCAGTTCTTC. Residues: CASREREGLGEQFF. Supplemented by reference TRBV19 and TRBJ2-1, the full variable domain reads DGGITQSPKYLFRKEGQNVTLSCEQNLNHDAMYWYRQDPGQGLRLIYYSQIVNDFQKGDIAEGYSVSREKKESFPLTVTSAQKNPTAFYLCASREREGLGEQFFGPGTRLTVL.

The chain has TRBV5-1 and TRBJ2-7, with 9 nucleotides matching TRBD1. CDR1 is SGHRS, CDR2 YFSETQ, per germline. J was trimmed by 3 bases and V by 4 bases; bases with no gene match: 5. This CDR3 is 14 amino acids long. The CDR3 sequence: CASSPSGQGYEQYF. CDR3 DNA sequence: TGCGCCAGCAGCCCCTCGGGACAGGGCTACGAGCAGTACTTC.

The CDR3 protein is CASSFTGTGNTEAFF. CDR3 nucleotides: TGTGCCAGCAGCTTCACCGGGACAGGGAACACTGAAGCTTTCTTT. The chain joins TRBV6-5 to TRBJ1-1; 8 bases map to TRBD1. Germline V CDR1 and CDR2: MNHEY, SVGAGI. CDR3 length equals 15 residues. J was trimmed by 1 base and V by 6 bases; bases with no gene match: 7.

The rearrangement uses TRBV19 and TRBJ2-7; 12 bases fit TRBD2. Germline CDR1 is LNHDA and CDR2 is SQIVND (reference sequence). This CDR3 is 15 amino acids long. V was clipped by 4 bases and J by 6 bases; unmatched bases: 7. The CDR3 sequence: CASSTLGLAGSEQYF. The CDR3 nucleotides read TGTGCCAGTAGTACCCTAGGACTAGCGGGAAGCGAGCAGTACTTC.

DNA for the CDR3: TGTGCCAGCAGCTTGCCGGGACAGGGGCAGACTTTCTTT. This sequence encodes CASSLPGQGQTFF. The chain carries TRBV6-5 and TRBJ1-1; 10 bases align to TRBD1. The V gene's germline CDR1 is MNHEY and CDR2 SVGAGI. This CDR3 region has 13 residues. Trimming removed 6 bases from V and 12 bases from J; junction bases left unmatched: 10.

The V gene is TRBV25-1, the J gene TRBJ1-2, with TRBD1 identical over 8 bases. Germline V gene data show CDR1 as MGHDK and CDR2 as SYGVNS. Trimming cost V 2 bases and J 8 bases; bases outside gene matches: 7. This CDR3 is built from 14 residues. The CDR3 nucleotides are TGTGCCAGCAGTGAAGCAGGGACAGGCTACGGCTACACCTTC. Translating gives CASSEAGTGYGYTF.

In DNA form, the CDR3 reads TGTGCCAGCAGTTACGGGGGGACAGGGTTGAAGACCCAGTACTTC. Its translation is CASSYGGTGLKTQYF. The chain recombines TRBV6-2 or TRBV6-3 with TRBJ2-5, with 9 bases fitting TRBD1. Germline loops: CDR1 MNHEY, CDR2 SVGEGT. The CDR3 has 15 amino acids. After removal of 2 bases from V and 6 bases from J, the junction contained 7 bases not matched to a gene.

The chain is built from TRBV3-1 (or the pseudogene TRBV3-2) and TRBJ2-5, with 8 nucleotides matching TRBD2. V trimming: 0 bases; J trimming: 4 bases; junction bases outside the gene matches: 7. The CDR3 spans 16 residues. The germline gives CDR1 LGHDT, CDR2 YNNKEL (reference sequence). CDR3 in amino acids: CASSQEFSLAGETQYF. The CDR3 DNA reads TGTGCCAGCAGCCAAGAATTCTCGCTAGCGGGAGAGACCCAGTACTTC.

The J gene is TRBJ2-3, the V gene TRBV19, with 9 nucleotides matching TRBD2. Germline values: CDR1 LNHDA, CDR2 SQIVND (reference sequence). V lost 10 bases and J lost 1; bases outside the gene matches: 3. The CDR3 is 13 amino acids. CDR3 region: CATEREGTDTQYF. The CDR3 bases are TGTGCCACAGAGCGGGAGGGCACAGATACGCAGTATTTT.

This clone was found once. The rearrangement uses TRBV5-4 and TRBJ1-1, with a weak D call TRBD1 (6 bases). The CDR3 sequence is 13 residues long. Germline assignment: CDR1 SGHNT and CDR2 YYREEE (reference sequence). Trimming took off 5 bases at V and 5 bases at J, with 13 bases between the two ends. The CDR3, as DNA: TGTGCCAGCAGTCTGGACAGTATAACTGAAGCTTTCTTT. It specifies CASSLDSITEAFF.

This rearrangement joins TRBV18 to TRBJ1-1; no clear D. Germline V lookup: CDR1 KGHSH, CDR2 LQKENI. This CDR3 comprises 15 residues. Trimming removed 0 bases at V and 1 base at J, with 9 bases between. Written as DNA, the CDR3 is TGTGCCAGCTCACCACCGGTGAGGGAGAACACTGAAGCTTTCTTT. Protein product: CASSPPVRENTEAFF. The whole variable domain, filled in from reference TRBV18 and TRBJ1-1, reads NAGVMQNPRHLVRRRGQEARLRCSPMKGHSHVYWYRQLPEEGLKFMVYLQKENIIDESGMPKERFSAEFPKEGPSILRIQQVVRGDSAAYFCASSPPVRENTEAFFGQGTRLTVV.

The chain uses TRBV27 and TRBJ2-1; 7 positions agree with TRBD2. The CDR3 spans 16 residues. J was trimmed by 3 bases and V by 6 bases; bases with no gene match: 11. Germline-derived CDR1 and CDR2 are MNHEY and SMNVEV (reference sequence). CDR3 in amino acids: CASSHSSGLFYNEQFF. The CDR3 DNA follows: TGTGCCAGCAGCCACTCTTCGGGACTATTCTACAATGAGCAGTTCTTC.